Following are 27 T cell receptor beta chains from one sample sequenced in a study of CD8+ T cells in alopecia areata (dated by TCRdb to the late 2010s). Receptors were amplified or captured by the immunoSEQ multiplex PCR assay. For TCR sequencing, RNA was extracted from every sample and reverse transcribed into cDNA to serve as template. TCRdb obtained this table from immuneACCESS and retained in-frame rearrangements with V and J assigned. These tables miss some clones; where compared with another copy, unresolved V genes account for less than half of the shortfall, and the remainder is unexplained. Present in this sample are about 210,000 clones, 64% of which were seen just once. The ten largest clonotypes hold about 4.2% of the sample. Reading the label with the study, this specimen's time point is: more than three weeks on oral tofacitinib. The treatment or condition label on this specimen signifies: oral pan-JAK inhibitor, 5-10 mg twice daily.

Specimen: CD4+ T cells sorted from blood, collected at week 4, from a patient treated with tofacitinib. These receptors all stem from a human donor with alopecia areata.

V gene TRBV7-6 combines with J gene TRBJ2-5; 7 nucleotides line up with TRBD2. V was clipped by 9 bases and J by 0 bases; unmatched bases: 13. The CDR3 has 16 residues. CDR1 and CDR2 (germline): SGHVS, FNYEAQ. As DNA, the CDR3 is TGTGCCAGTAAACAATCGGGGCGGGGGAACCAAGAGACCCAGTACTTC. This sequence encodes CASKQSGRGNQETQYF.

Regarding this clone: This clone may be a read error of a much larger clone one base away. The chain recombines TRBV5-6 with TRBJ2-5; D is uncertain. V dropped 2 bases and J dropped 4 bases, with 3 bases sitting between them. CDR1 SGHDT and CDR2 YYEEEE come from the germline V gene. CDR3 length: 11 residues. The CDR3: CASSFGETQYF. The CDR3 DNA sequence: TGTGCCAGCAGCTTTGGAGAGACCCAGTACTTC.

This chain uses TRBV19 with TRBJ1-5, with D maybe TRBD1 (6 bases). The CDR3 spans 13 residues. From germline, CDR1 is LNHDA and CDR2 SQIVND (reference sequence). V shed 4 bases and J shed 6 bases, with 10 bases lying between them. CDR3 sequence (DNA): TGTGCCAGTAGTACGCAGGGGTTTCAGCCCCAGCATTTT. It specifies CASSTQGFQPQHF.

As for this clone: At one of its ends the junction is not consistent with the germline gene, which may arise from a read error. The CDR3 DNA is TGTGCCAGCCCACCACCACACGGGAAAAACATTCAGTACTTC. This gives the protein CASPPPHGKNIQYF. The rearrangement links TRBV18 to TRBJ2-4; the D is unclear. This CDR3 comprises 14 residues. Germline V lookup: CDR1 KGHSH, CDR2 LQKENI.

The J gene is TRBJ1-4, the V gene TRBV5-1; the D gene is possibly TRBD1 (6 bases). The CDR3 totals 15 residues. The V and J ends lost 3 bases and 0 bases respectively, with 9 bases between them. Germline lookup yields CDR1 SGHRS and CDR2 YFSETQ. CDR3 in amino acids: CASSSGQTTNEKLFF. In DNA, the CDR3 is TGCGCCAGCAGCTCCGGACAGACAACTAATGAAAAACTGTTTTTT.

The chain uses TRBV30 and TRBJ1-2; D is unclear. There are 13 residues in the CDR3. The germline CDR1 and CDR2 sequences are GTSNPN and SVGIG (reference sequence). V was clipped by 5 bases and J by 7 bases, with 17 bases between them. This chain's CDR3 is CAWGSDLGAGYTF. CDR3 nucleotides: TGTGCCTGGGGCTCGGACCTTGGAGCTGGCTACACCTTC.

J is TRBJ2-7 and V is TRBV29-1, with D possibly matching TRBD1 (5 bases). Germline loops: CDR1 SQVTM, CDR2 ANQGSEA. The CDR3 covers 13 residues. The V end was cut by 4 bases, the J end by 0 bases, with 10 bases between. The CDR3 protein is CSVVPGPSYEQYF. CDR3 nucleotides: TGCAGCGTTGTACCAGGGCCCTCCTACGAGCAGTACTTC.

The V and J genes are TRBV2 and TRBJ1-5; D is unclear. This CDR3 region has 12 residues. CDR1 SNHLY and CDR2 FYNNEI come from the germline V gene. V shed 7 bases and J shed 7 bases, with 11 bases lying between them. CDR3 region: CASTRGDQPQHF. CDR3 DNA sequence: TGTGCCAGCACACGGGGAGACCAGCCCCAGCATTTT.

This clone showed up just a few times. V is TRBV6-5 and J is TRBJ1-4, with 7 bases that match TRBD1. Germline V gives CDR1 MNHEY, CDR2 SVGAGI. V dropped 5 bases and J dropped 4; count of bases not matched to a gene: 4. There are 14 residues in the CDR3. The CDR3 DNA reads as TGTGCCAGCAGTCGGGACAGTTATAATGAAAAACTGTTTTTT. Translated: CASSRDSYNEKLFF.

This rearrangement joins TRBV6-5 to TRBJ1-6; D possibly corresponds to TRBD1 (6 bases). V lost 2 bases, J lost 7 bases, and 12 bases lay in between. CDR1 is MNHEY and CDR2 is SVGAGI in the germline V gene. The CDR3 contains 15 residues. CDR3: CASSYGGAANSPLHF. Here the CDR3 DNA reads TGTGCCAGCAGTTACGGGGGGGCGGCGAATTCACCCCTCCACTTT.

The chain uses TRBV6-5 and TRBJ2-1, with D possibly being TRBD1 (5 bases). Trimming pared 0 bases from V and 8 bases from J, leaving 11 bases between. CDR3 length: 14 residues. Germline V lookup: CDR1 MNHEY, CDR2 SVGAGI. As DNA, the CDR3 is TGTGCCAGCAGTTACTCCAGGGTAAGGGATGAGCAGTTCTTC. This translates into CASSYSRVRDEQFF.

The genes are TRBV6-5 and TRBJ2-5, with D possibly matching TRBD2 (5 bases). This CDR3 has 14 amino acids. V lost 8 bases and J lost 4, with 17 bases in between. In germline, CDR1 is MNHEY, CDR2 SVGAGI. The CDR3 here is CASRGVGLLETQYF. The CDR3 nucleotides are TGTGCCAGCCGGGGAGTAGGCCTCCTAGAGACCCAGTACTTC.

The CDR3 loop reads CAWSDKGGLNYGYTF. The CDR3 DNA is TGTGCCTGGAGTGATAAGGGCGGCCTGAACTATGGCTACACCTTC. This rearrangement joins TRBV30 to TRBJ1-2; the D is unclear. The V end lost 1 base, the J end lost 2 bases, and 14 bases lay between the germline ends. Looked up from germline, CDR1 is GTSNPN and CDR2 is SVGIG (reference sequence). This CDR3 comprises 15 residues.

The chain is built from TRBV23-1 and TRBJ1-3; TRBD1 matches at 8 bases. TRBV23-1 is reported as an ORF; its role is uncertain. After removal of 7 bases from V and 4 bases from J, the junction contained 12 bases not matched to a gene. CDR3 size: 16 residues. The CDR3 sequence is CASNLDRGEGGNTIYF. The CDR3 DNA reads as TGCGCCAGCAATCTTGACAGGGGCGAAGGGGGAAACACCATATATTTT.

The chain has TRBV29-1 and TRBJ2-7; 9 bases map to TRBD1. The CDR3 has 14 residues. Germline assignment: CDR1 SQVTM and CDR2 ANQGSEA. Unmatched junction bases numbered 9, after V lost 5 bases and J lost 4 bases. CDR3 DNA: TGCAGCGTTATAAAGGGACAGGGTCGGTACGAGCAGTACTTC. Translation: CSVIKGQGRYEQYF.

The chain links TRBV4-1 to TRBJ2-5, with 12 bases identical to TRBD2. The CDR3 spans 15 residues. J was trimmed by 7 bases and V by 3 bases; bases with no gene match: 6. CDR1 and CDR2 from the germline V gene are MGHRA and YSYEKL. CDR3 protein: CASSHRLAGDRTQYF. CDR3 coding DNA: TGCGCCAGCAGCCATCGACTAGCGGGGGATAGGACCCAGTACTTC.

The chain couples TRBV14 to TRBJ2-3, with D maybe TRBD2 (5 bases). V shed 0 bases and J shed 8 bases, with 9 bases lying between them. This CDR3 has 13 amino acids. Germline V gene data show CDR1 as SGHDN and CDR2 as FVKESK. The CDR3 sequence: CASSQDLEGTQYF. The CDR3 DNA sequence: TGTGCCAGCAGCCAAGATCTCGAGGGTACGCAGTATTTT. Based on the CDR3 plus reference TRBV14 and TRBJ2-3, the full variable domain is EAGVTQFPSHSVIEKGQTVTLRCDPISGHDNLYWYRRVMGKEIKFLLHFVKESKQDESGMPNNRFLAERTGGTYSTLKVQPAELEDSGVYFCASSQDLEGTQYFGPGTRLTVL.

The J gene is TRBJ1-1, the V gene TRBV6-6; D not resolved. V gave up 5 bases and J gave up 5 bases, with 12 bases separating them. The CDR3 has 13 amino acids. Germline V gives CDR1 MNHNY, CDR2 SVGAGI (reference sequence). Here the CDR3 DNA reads TGTGCCAGCAGTCAAGTCAGCGGAACTGAAGCTTTCTTT. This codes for CASSQVSGTEAFF.

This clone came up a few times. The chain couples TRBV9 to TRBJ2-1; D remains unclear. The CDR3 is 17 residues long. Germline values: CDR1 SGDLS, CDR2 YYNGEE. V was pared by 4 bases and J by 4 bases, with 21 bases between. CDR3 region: CASSPFGNRLGYNEQFF. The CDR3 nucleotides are TGTGCCAGCAGCCCTTTCGGTAACCGCTTGGGTTACAATGAGCAGTTCTTC.

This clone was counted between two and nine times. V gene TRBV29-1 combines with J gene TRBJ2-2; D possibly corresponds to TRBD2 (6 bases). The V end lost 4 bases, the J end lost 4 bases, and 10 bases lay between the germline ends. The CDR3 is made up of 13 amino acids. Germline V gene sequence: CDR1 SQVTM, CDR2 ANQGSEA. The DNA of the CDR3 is TGCAGCGTTGCCCCAGCGGGCACCGGGGAGCTGTTTTTT. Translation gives CSVAPAGTGELFF.

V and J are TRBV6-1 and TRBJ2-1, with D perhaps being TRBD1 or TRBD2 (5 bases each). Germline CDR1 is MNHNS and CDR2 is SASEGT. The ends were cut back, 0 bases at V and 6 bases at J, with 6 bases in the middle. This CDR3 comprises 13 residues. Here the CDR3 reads CASSEAGGNEQFF. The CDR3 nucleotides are TGTGCCAGCAGTGAAGCTGGGGGCAATGAGCAGTTCTTC.

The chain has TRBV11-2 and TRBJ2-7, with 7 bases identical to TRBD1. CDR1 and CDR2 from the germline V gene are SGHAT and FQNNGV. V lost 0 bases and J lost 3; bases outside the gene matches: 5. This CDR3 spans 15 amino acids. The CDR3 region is CASSLEGGQLYEQYF. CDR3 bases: TGTGCCAGCAGCTTAGAAGGGGGCCAACTCTACGAGCAGTACTTC.

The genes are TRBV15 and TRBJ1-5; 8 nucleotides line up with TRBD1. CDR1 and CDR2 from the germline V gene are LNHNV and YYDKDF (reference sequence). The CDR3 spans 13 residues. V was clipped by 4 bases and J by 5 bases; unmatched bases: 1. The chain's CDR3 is CATSTRGHQPQHF. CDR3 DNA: TGTGCCACCAGCACCAGGGGGCATCAGCCCCAGCATTTT.

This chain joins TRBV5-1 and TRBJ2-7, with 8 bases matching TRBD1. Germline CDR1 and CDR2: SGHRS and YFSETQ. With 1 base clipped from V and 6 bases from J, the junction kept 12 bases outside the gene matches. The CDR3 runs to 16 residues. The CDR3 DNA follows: TGCGCCAGCAGCTTGTATTTCGGACAGGGATCGTCCGAGCAGTACTTC. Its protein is CASSLYFGQGSSEQYF.

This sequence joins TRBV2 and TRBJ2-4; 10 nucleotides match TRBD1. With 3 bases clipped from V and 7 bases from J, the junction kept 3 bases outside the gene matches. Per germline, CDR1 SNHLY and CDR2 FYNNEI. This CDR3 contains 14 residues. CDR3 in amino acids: CASSDRQGANIQYF. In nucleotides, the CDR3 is TGTGCCAGCAGTGATAGACAGGGGGCCAACATTCAGTACTTC.

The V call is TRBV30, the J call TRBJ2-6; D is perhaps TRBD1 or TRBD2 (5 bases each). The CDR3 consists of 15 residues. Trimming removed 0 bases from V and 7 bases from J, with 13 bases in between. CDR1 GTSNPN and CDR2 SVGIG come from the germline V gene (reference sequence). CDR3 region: CAWSVGTPGANVLTF. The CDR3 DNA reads TGTGCCTGGAGTGTAGGGACCCCAGGAGCCAACGTCCTGACTTTC.

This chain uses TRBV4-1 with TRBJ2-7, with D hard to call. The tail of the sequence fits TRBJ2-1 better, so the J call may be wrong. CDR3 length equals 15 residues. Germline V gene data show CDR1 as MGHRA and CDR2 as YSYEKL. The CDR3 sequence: CASSQGFDPYNEQFF. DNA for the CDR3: TGCGCCAGCAGCCAAGGTTTTGACCCGTACAATGAGCAGTTCTTC.